This T cell receptor (beta chain) originates from a study of blood T cell repertoires in COVID-19. Trimming took 5 bases from V and 2 from J, leaving 15 bases between them. CDR1 is MNHEY, CDR2 SMNVEV, per germline (reference sequence). This CDR3 spans 15 amino acids. The data were produced by immunoSEQ multiplex PCR, yet TCRdb's version contains in-frame clones alone and is incomplete. The sample contains 65,000 or so clones, about 81% of which appear only once. This chain connects TRBV27 to TRBJ2-5; maybe TRBD1 (5 bases). The specimen was peripheral blood. The source of this sequence is a man older than 75 with acute or convalescent COVID-19. Written as DNA, the CDR3 is TGTGCCAGCAGTAGGTTTCCGGACACGCAAGAGACCCAGTACTTC. This translates into CASSRFPDTQETQYF.